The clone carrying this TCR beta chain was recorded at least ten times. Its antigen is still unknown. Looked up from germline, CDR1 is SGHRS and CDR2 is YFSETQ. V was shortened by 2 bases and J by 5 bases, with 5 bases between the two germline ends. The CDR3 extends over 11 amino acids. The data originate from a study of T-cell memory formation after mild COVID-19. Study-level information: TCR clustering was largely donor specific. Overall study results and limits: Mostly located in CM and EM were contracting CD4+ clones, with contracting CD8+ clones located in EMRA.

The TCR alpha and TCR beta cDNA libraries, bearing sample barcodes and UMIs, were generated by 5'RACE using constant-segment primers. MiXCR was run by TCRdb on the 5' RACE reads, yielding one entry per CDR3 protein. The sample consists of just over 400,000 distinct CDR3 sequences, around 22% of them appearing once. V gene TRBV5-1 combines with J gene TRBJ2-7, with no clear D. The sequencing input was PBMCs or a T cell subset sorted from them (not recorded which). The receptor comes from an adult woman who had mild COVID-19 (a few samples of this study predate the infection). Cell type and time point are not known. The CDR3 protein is CASSFEDEQYF. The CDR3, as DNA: TGCGCCAGCAGCTTTGAGGACGAGCAGTACTTC.